This TCR beta chain was obtained from a study of cytomegalovirus exposure and HLA in healthy donors. Overall study findings and caveats: Differences between HLA loci emerged in a later analysis of TCR association rates, with DRB1 most and HLA-C fewest.

The junction had 8 bases not matched to a gene; V was cut back by 5 bases and J by 8 bases. Germline V CDR1 and CDR2: MDHEN, SYDVKM. This CDR3 spans 15 amino acids. This clone showed up just once. Its antigen is still unknown. Each of the donors was a healthy bone marrow donor. Primers for the PCR totalled 60 Vbeta and 13 Jbeta. Some clones are missing from TCRdb's copy, which holds only in-frame ones; the method was immunoSEQ multiplex PCR. The sample holds 130,000 or so clones, around 65% seen once. The source material was PBMCs. The receptor's source is a woman aged 55-69 years in good health and CMV-seronegative. This chain uses TRBV28 with TRBJ1-5; 11 bases are a match to TRBD1. The CDR3, as DNA: TGTGCCAGCAGTCTAGCCGGGACAGGGGGGGAGCCCCAGCATTTT. Its protein product is CASSLAGTGGEPQHF.